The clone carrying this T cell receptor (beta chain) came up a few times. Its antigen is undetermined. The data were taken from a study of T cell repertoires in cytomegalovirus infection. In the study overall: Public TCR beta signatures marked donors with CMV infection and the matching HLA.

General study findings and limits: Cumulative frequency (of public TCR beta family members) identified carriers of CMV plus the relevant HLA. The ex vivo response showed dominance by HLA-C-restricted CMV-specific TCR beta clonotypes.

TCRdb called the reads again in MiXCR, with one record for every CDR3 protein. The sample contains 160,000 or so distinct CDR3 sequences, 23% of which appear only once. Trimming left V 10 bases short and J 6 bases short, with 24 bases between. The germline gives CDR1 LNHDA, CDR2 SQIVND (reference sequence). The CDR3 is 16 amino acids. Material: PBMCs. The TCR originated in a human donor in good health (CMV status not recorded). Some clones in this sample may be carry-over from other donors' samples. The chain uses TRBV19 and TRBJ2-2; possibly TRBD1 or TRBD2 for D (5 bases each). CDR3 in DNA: TGTGCCACCAGACGCCGGGACGGAAGTTTCTCCGGGGAGCTGTTTTTT. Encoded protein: CATRRRDGSFSGELFF. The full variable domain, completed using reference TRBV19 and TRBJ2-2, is DGGITQSPKYLFRKEGQNVTLSCEQNLNHDAMYWYRQDPGQGLRLIYYSQIVNDFQKGDIAEGYSVSREKKESFPLTVTSAQKNPTAFYLCATRRRDGSFSGELFFGEGSRLTVL.